These T cell receptor beta chains were read from a single sample in a study of blood T cell repertoires in COVID-19. This table comes from immunoSEQ multiplex PCR, and its TCRdb copy is limited to in-frame clones, with some not included. The table shows roughly 81,000 clones, with 70% to 90% occurring only once. Sequencing input: peripheral blood. Source of these receptors: a man between 35 and 55 years old with acute or convalescent COVID-19. Both conserved end residues are trimmed from each CDR3. Fields, in order: CDR3 protein, CDR3 length, V gene, J gene.

CDR3: ASSQGGRERMF
length: 11
V: TRBV4-2
J: TRBJ2-1

CDR3: ASSTLRQGYSGNTIY
length: 15
V: TRBV19
J: TRBJ1-3

CDR3: ASSADRSSGTEAF
length: 13
V: TRBV10-2
J: TRBJ1-1

CDR3: ASSLAGGRTGELF
length: 13
V: TRBV7-7
J: TRBJ2-2

CDR3: ASSQDLGTYEQY
length: 12
V: TRBV14
J: TRBJ2-7

CDR3: ASSPIAGGPGNEQF
length: 14
V: TRBV5-1
J: TRBJ2-1

CDR3: ASSFSGGSTDTQY
length: 13
V: TRBV5-1
J: TRBJ2-3

CDR3: ASSVSQWGTGANVLT
length: 15
V: TRBV9
J: TRBJ2-6

CDR3: ASSLSTGMNTEAF
length: 13
V: TRBV11-3
J: TRBJ1-1

CDR3: AIRRGEAF
length: 8
V: TRBV6-5
J: TRBJ1-1

CDR3: ASSLFQKVTQY
length: 11
V: TRBV12-3/TRBV12-4
J: TRBJ2-3

CDR3: ASSVGSGDEQY
length: 11
V: TRBV9
J: TRBJ2-7

CDR3: ASSPRTGLDTEAF
length: 13
V: TRBV18
J: TRBJ1-1

CDR3: ASSPGQGSSSGANVLT
length: 16
V: TRBV18
J: TRBJ2-6

CDR3: SVEFWAENYGYT
length: 12
V: TRBV29-1
J: TRBJ1-2

CDR3: ARSPRDREDTEAF
length: 13
V: TRBV5-3
J: TRBJ1-1

CDR3: ASSQDHSGNTGELF
length: 14
V: TRBV3-1/TRBV3-2
J: TRBJ2-2

CDR3: SVAGWRGETQY
length: 11
V: TRBV29-1
J: TRBJ2-5

CDR3: ASSEQRERAYEQY
length: 13
V: TRBV6-1
J: TRBJ2-7

CDR3: AITAGTGLSGANVLT
length: 15
V: TRBV10-3
J: TRBJ2-6

CDR3: ASSLRLLAGEGNEQF
length: 15
V: TRBV5-4
J: TRBJ2-1

CDR3: ASSRGALSTHNEQF
length: 14
V: TRBV7-8
J: TRBJ2-1

CDR3: ASNRGGSNQPQH
length: 12
V: TRBV2
J: TRBJ1-5

CDR3: ASSPLRNYGYT
length: 11
V: TRBV14
J: TRBJ1-2

CDR3: ASLGEETTEAF
length: 11
V: TRBV18
J: TRBJ1-1

CDR3: ASSPLLSQETQY
length: 12
V: TRBV5-8
J: TRBJ2-5

CDR3: ASSEPLDTNSGETQY
length: 15
V: TRBV2
J: TRBJ2-5

CDR3: ASSSTGFNGELF
length: 12
V: TRBV7-2
J: TRBJ2-2

CDR3: ASSDTGKANYGYT
length: 13
V: TRBV6-4
J: TRBJ1-2

CDR3: ASRHRTGALNSPLH
length: 14
V: TRBV6-6
J: TRBJ1-6

CDR3: ASSLAGAYNEQF
length: 12
V: TRBV7-3
J: TRBJ2-1

CDR3: ASKEGGGFSYEQY
length: 13
V: TRBV6-5
J: TRBJ2-7

CDR3: ASSYSRGGRYNEQF
length: 14
V: TRBV6-5
J: TRBJ2-1

CDR3: ASSLEPGLAGDVGTGELF
length: 18
V: TRBV5-5
J: TRBJ2-2

CDR3: ASSDDSTEQY
length: 10
V: TRBV2
J: TRBJ2-7

CDR3: ATSREGGGTEQY
length: 12
V: TRBV15
J: TRBJ2-7

CDR3: ASSRTGRNNEKLF
length: 13
V: TRBV5-1
J: TRBJ1-4

CDR3: ASSSRDSYEQY
length: 11
V: TRBV27
J: TRBJ2-7

CDR3: ASSPDRGLDYT
length: 11
V: TRBV7-2
J: TRBJ1-2

CDR3: ASSLAGGGVADTQY
length: 14
V: TRBV7-2
J: TRBJ2-3

CDR3: AGQGQSNQPQH
length: 11
V: TRBV6-5
J: TRBJ1-5

CDR3: ASSPTLAGIPYEQY
length: 14
V: TRBV5-5
J: TRBJ2-7

CDR3: ASSESGQREWD
length: 11
V: TRBV2
J: TRBJ2-7

CDR3: ASSPRSGSLSYEQY
length: 14
V: TRBV7-2
J: TRBJ2-7

CDR3: SASLSQYEQY
length: 10
V: TRBV20-1
J: TRBJ2-7

CDR3: ASSLLAGEEQY
length: 11
V: TRBV27
J: TRBJ2-7

CDR3: ASSPPFSGKSYEQY
length: 14
V: TRBV3-1/TRBV3-2
J: TRBJ2-7

CDR3: ASSIAIGGNQPQH
length: 13
V: TRBV19
J: TRBJ1-5

CDR3: ASSPNRGTVGPEKLF
length: 15
V: TRBV9
J: TRBJ1-4

CDR3: ASSFDNWNTEAF
length: 12
V: TRBV7-2
J: TRBJ1-1